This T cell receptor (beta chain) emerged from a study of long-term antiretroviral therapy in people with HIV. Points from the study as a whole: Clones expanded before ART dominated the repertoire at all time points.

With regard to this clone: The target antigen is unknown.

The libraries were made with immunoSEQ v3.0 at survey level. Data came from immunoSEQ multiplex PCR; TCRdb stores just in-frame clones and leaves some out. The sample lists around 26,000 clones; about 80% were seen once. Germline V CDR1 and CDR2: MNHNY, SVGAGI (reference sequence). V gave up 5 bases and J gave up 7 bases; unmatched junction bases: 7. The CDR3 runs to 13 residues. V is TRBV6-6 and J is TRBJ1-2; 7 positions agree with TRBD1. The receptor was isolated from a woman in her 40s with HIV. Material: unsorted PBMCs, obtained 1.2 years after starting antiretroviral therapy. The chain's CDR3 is CASSGQTGTGYTF. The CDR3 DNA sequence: TGTGCCAGCAGTGGCCAGACAGGGACTGGCTACACCTTC.